This TCR beta chain comes out of a study of blood T cell repertoires in COVID-19 (dated by TCRdb to the early 2020s). For the study in its entirety: Collaborator samples came from the United States, Italy and Spain and covered acute and convalescent phases of COVID-19. The material from the prospective study consisted of cDNA or gDNA derived from T cells, B-cell-depleted T cells, or PBMCs. Subjects who had been exposed to COVID-19, were actively infected with it, or had recovered from it provided the deeply sampled blood TCRbeta repertoires that made up the dataset. The repertoires were released in a freely available public database intended as a resource for research on the immune response to SARS-CoV-2. The samples were drawn from two sources: the first 160 participants of the ongoing ImmuneRACE study, and 1,000 to 1,500 subjects contributed by 6 global collaborators. A de-identified subject ID, COVID-19 status, age in years and sex were almost always included in the sample metadata. Where available, HLA class I and class II types were taken from metadata supplied by the sample provider and were not determined by assay-based typing.

The research as a whole found: Clinical and demographic metadata were provided uncurated, with the amount varying by source and participant.

Whole blood was collected in K2EDTA tubes by collaborating institutions according to the institutions' own protocols. Collaborator samples were shipped for TCRbeta analysis as frozen whole blood, isolated PBMCs, or DNA extracted from either sample type. The germline V gene supplies CDR1 LGHNA and CDR2 YNFKEQ. The CDR3 starts with the cysteine, ends with the phenylalanine, and has 16 residues. Only the CDR3 portion is preserved as DNA: 48 bases, with reading frame beginning at the first base. V is pared back by 0 bases and J by 4 bases, with 15 bases lying between the germline termini. TCRbeta CDR3 regions were amplified from genomic DNA by means of the immunoSEQ Assay, a bias-controlled multiplex PCR. The source study handled its data this way. The number of nucleated cells in each sample was estimated from the amplification of reference gene primers within the assay. To quantify the absolute abundance of each unique TCRbeta CDR3 rearrangement, sequence reads were collapsed and filtered. For each sample, productive Simpson clonality was calculated as the square root of Simpson's diversity index across productive rearrangements. TCRdb limited this immuneACCESS table to in-frame rearrangements with V and J called. A share of clones is missing; checked studies link under half to unresolved V genes, and the rest is unexplained. For V, J and clone size, that table is used; D and trimming come from the DNA. The sample table contains 60,000 to 65,000 clones; only one count was recorded for about 70% of them. The ten largest clones capture 5.3% of the sample.

Turning to this clone: The clone's antigen remains unknown. Base qualities are not at hand, and no much larger clone is one base apart.

Sequenced material: peripheral blood. The chain uses TRBV4-2 and TRBJ1-2; TRBD1 is perhaps the D gene, given 6 matching bases. This receptor was identified in a human donor in a cohort sampled during active COVID-19. The CDR3 here reads CASSQDRDIRLYGYTF. The DNA sequence reads TGTGCCAGCAGCCAAGATAGGGACATCCGCCTCTATGGCTACACCTTC.